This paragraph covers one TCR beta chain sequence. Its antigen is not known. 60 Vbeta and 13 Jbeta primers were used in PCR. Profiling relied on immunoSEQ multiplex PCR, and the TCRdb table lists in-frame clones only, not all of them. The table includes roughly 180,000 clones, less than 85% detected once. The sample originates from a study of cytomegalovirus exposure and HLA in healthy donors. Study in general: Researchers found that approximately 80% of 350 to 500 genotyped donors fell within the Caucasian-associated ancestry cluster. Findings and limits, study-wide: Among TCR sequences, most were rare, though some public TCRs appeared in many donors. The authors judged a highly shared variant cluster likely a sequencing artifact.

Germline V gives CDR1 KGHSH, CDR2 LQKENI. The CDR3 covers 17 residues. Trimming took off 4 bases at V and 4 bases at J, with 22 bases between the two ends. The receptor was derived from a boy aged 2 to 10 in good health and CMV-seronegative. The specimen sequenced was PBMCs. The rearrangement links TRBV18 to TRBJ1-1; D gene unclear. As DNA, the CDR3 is TGTGCCAGCTCACTCTACGGGGTTGCCCTCGGAAGCACTGAAGCTTTCTTT. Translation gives CASSLYGVALGSTEAFF.